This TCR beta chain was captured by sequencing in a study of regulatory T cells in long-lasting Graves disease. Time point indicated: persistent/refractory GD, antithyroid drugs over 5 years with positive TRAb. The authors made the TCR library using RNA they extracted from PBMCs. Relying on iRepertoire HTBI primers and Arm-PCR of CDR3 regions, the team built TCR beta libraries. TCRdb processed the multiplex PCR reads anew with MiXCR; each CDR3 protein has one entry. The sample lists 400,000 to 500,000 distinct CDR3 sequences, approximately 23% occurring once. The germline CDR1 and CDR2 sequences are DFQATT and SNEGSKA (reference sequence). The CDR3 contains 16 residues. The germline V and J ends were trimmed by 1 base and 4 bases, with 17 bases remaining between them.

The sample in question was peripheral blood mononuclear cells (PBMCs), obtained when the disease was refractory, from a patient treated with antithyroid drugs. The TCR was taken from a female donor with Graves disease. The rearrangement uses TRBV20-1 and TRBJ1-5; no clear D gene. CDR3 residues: CSARGPPTDPNQPQHF. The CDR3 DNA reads TGCAGTGCTAGAGGGCCCCCCACAGACCCGAATCAGCCCCAGCATTTT.